The sequence of this T cell receptor beta chain was determined in a study of blood T cell repertoires in COVID-19. Across the whole study: Samples representing acute and convalescent COVID-19 were sourced from the United States, Italy and Spain. PBMCs, B-cell-depleted T cells, or T cells were the source of the cDNA or gDNA that made up the material.

The study recruited people aged roughly 18 to 95 years across more than 20 US areas. Which cohort a participant joined came from the clinical history participants gave. The trim removed 4 bases at V and 0 bases at J, leaving 5 bases unmatched. This CDR3 region has 15 residues. Germline loops: CDR1 SGHNT, CDR2 YENEEA. Data came from immunoSEQ multiplex PCR; TCRdb stores just in-frame clones and leaves some out. Here the sample spans 350,000 or so clones, about 90% being singletons. The receptor was derived from a woman aged 25 to 39 who had been exposed to COVID-19. The sample taken for sequencing was PBMCs or T cells enriched from blood (not recorded which). The chain employs TRBV11-3 and TRBJ2-7; 8 nucleotides line up with TRBD1. CDR3 sequence reads: CASSSTGVTSYEQYF. The CDR3 DNA reads TGTGCCAGCAGCTCGACAGGGGTGACCTCCTACGAGCAGTACTTC.